A selection of T cell receptor beta chains follows, all from one sample in a study of T cell repertoires in cytomegalovirus infection. TCRdb processed the reads anew with MiXCR; each CDR3 protein has one entry. The sample yields 200,000 to 250,000 distinct CDR3 sequences, approximately 24% seen once. Sequencing used CD8+ T cells from PBMCs. These receptors all stem from a human donor in good health (CMV status not recorded). Some clones in this sample may be carry-over from other donors' samples. Both conserved end residues are part of each CDR3. The D gene is left open where the match is weak. Clone size is given for some rows only: seen once, a few or many times, or a class if the clone is expanded.

>TRBJ2-3|few|TRBV2|TRBD2
CASSETGTSGAEDTQYF
TGTGCCAGCAGTGAAACGGGGACTAGCGGGGCCGAAGATACGCAGTATTTT
>TRBJ2-7|few|TRBV10-3|.
CAISGSSYEQYF
TGTGCCATCAGTGGCAGCTCCTACGAGCAGTACTTC
>TRBJ2-1|.|TRBV14|TRBD1
CASSQRTGGFWGNEQFF
TGTGCCAGCAGCCAACGGACAGGGGGCTTTTGGGGCAATGAGCAGTTCTTC
>TRBJ2-2|few|TRBV2|.
CASSGQGPGELFF
TGTGCCAGCAGTGGGCAAGGTCCCGGGGAGCTGTTTTTT
>TRBJ2-1|.|TRBV29-1|.
CSVVNGERNNEQFF
TGCAGCGTTGTCAACGGGGAACGAAACAATGAGCAGTTCTTC
>TRBJ2-1|.|TRBV6-5|TRBD2
CASSYSGGDYNEQFF
TGTGCCAGCAGTTACTCGGGGGGGGACTACAATGAGCAGTTCTTC
>TRBJ1-4|many|TRBV28|TRBD1
CASSLFSGGVFEKLFF
TGTGCCAGCAGTTTATTCTCAGGGGGCGTCTTTGAAAAACTGTTTTTT
>TRBJ1-5|few|TRBV6-5|.
CASSYSGAGQPQHF
TGTGCCAGCAGTTACTCGGGGGCAGGGCAGCCCCAGCATTTT
>TRBJ2-1|.|TRBV20-1|.
CSASPDQAIYNEQFF
TGCAGTGCTAGTCCAGACCAGGCCATCTACAATGAGCAGTTCTTC
>TRBJ2-3|few|TRBV6-6|.
CASSYSSGLAQYF
TGTGCCAGCAGTTACTCCTCAGGGTTGGCGCAGTATTTT
>TRBJ2-3|many|TRBV7-2|.
CASSLDWGGRDTQYF
TGTGCCAGCAGCTTAGACTGGGGGGGGCGTGATACGCAGTATTTT
>TRBJ1-1|.|TRBV6-6|.
CASTGFGQGPSTEAFF
TGTGCCAGCACGGGTTTCGGGCAGGGGCCCTCGACTGAAGCTTTCTTT
>TRBJ2-6|few|TRBV12-3/TRBV12-4|TRBD1
CASSQQGGLSGANVLTF
TGTGCCAGCAGTCAACAGGGGGGCCTCTCTGGGGCCAACGTCCTGACTTTC
>TRBJ2-7|few|TRBV29-1|TRBD2
CSVLGGDSYEQYF
TGCAGCGTTCTTGGGGGGGACTCCTACGAGCAGTACTTC
>TRBJ2-1|many|TRBV19|.
CASASSSYNEQFF
TGTGCCAGTGCATCGAGCTCCTACAATGAGCAGTTCTTC
>TRBJ2-2|.|TRBV20-1|.
CSAMGGTGELFF
TGCAGTGCTATGGGGGGCACCGGGGAGCTGTTTTTT
>TRBJ2-1|few|TRBV20-1|TRBD2
CSARDPLAGDNEQFF
TGCAGTGCTAGAGATCCGCTAGCGGGGGACAATGAGCAGTTCTTC
>TRBJ2-1|few|TRBV20-1|TRBD1
CSAWDRGLVNEQFF
TGCAGTGCATGGGACAGGGGGCTTGTTAATGAGCAGTTCTTC
>TRBJ2-3|.|TRBV7-4|TRBD1
CASSLSAGGAIDTQYF
TGTGCCAGCAGCTTAAGTGCAGGGGGTGCTATCGATACGCAGTATTTT
>TRBJ2-1|many|TRBV5-6|.
CASSPPQGRGEQFF
TGTGCCAGCAGCCCGCCACAGGGTCGGGGTGAGCAGTTCTTC
>TRBJ2-3|.|TRBV28|.
CASSPRDTQYF
TGTGCCAGCAGCCCCCGAGATACGCAGTATTTT
>TRBJ2-1|many|TRBV11-1|.
CASSLFPLGPVEQFF
TGTGCCAGCAGCTTATTTCCGTTGGGGCCCGTTGAGCAGTTCTTC
>TRBJ1-2|few|TRBV20-1|.
CSARVFDLAGGYTF
TGCAGTGCTAGAGTCTTCGACTTAGCAGGTGGCTACACCTTC
>TRBJ2-7|.|TRBV5-1|TRBD1
CASRLGQGYEQYF
TGCGCCAGCAGACTAGGACAGGGCTACGAGCAGTACTTC
>TRBJ2-7|many|TRBV3-1|.
CASSPDRTYEQYF
TGTGCCAGCAGCCCAGACCGCACCTACGAGCAGTACTTC
>TRBJ2-1|few|TRBV4-1|TRBD2
CASSQVERGDYNEQFF
TGCGCCAGCAGCCAAGTTGAGCGGGGTGACTACAATGAGCAGTTCTTC
>TRBJ2-7|few|TRBV7-9|.
CASSPTIWEQYF
TGTGCCAGCAGTCCGACCATATGGGAGCAGTACTTC
>TRBJ2-7|.|TRBV15|TRBD1
CATSSLTGLDEQYF
TGTGCCACCAGCAGCCTGACAGGGCTCGACGAGCAGTACTTC
>TRBJ2-3|.|TRBV29-1|.
CSVEEGAGTDTQYF
TGCAGCGTTGAAGAAGGGGCGGGCACAGATACGCAGTATTTT
>TRBJ2-4|.|TRBV7-9|.
CASSLGHLQVAKNIQYF
TGTGCCAGCAGCTTAGGACACTTACAGGTAGCCAAAAACATTCAGTACTTC
>TRBJ2-3|few|TRBV5-5|.
CASTKGGHSTDTQYF
TGTGCCAGCACCAAAGGGGGACACAGCACAGATACGCAGTATTTT
>TRBJ2-3|few|TRBV7-8|.
CASSGQRTASTDTQYF
TGTGCCAGCAGCGGACAACGGACTGCTAGCACAGATACGCAGTATTTT
>TRBJ1-1|.|TRBV20-1|.
CSALLFKGIDTEAFF
TGCAGTGCCCTCCTTTTCAAGGGGATCGACACTGAAGCTTTCTTT
>TRBJ2-1|.|TRBV20-1|.
CSARARSSSYNEQFF
TGCAGTGCTAGAGCCCGCTCTAGCTCCTACAATGAGCAGTTCTTC
>TRBJ2-1|.|TRBV6-5|.
CASTLRGGNNEQFF
TGTGCCAGCACCCTAAGGGGGGGGAACAATGAGCAGTTCTTC
>TRBJ1-1|few|TRBV4-1|.
CASSQVSGKYTEAFF
TGCGCCAGCAGCCAAGTCTCCGGAAAATACACTGAAGCTTTCTTT
>TRBJ1-1|.|TRBV12-3/TRBV12-4|.
CASNGGREAFF
TGTGCCAGCAATGGCGGGAGGGAAGCTTTCTTT
>TRBJ2-7|.|TRBV6-1|.
CASTIQGEGYEQYF
TGTGCCAGCACTATACAGGGGGAGGGCTACGAGCAGTACTTC
>TRBJ2-1|.|TRBV27|TRBD2
CASSLRAGGLNEQFF
TGTGCCAGCAGTTTACGAGCGGGGGGGCTTAATGAGCAGTTCTTC
>TRBJ2-7|.|TRBV7-3|.
CASSSAEQRSYEQYF
TGTGCCAGCAGCTCCGCGGAACAGAGAAGCTACGAGCAGTACTTC
>TRBJ2-7|.|TRBV20-1|TRBD2
CSARDRGGSYEQYF
TGCAGTGCTAGAGATCGGGGGGGGAGCTACGAGCAGTACTTC
>TRBJ2-1|few|TRBV19|TRBD1
CASTGTGANNEQFF
TGTGCCAGTACAGGGACAGGAGCCAACAATGAGCAGTTCTTC
>TRBJ1-1|few|TRBV5-1|TRBD1
CASSPGQGGDTEAFF
TGCGCCAGCAGCCCAGGACAGGGCGGGGACACTGAAGCTTTCTTT
>TRBJ2-3|few|TRBV7-2|.
CASSQTGGEQYF
TGTGCCAGCAGCCAAACAGGGGGGGAGCAGTATTTT
>TRBJ1-4|many|TRBV7-4|TRBD1
CASSRNTGVGEKLFF
TGTGCCAGCAGCCGAAATACAGGGGTAGGGGAAAAACTGTTTTTT
>TRBJ2-1|.|TRBV27|.
CASSPPPRPSSYNEQFF
TGTGCCAGCAGTCCACCCCCGCGTCCCAGCTCCTACAATGAGCAGTTCTTC